These T cell receptor beta chains were read from a single sample in a study of vaccination effects on CD4 cells after COVID-19. Libraries were prepared by immunoSEQ multiplex PCR; TCRdb keeps only in-frame clonotypes and omits some of them. The sample has under 75,000 clones; roughly 80% are singletons. Their cognate antigens are unknown. Sequenced material: CD4+ T cells from PBMCs cultured with SARS-CoV-2 spike peptides, taken before COVID-19 vaccination. These receptors were obtained from a human donor who received a COVID-19 vaccine. Each CDR3 is given without its conserved first and last residue. Fields, in order: J gene, V gene, CDR3 protein.

TRBJ2-2 | TRBV20-1 | SASTGTGPTGELF
TRBJ2-5 | TRBV19 | ASSVMGAQGETQY
TRBJ1-2 | TRBV24-1 | ATSDLDYGYT
TRBJ1-2 | TRBV19 | ASSRYYGYT
TRBJ2-5 | TRBV9 | ASSSGTSGGAAETQY
TRBJ1-3 | TRBV3-1/TRBV3-2 | ASSRRTGSGNTIY
TRBJ2-5 | TRBV27 | ASSLSILGQTQY
TRBJ2-5 | TRBV9 | ASSVRPGAQETQY
TRBJ1-5 | TRBV24-1 | ATSDNGQGGNQPQH
TRBJ1-3 | TRBV12-2 | ASRRTGRRSGNTIY
TRBJ2-3 | TRBV14 | ASSRRDGYSTDTQY
TRBJ2-3 | TRBV27 | ASSIRQPPSTDTQY
TRBJ2-5 | TRBV9 | ASSPLGQETQY
TRBJ2-5 | TRBV7-6 | ASSLAGGGALETQY
TRBJ1-5 | TRBV28 | ASSLYNQPQH
TRBJ1-3 | TRBV5-1 | ASSSSPSSGNTIY
TRBJ2-1 | TRBV18 | ASSLGTGDNEQF
TRBJ2-3 | TRBV24-1 | ATSDLGLTQY
TRBJ1-6 | TRBV19 | ASSRQSYNSPLH
TRBJ2-4 | TRBV24-1 | ATSDPRGVGNIQY
TRBJ2-2 | TRBV7-3 | ASSLTGAPSNTGELF
TRBJ1-1 | TRBV24-1 | ATSASAGGTEAF
TRBJ2-4 | TRBV5-1 | ASSLAGGAQSLY
TRBJ1-3 | TRBV7-2 | ASSPQGPYSGNTIY
TRBJ2-5 | TRBV18 | ASSPNSGLETQY
TRBJ1-1 | TRBV18 | ASSSDLNTEAF
TRBJ1-3 | TRBV7-8 | ASSLISGIGNTIY
TRBJ1-5 | TRBV12-5 | ASGAGTYSNQPQH
TRBJ1-1 | TRBV5-6 | ASSRLYTEAF
TRBJ2-3 | TRBV29-1 | SATVDSRDTQY
TRBJ2-3 | TRBV10-3 | ATARVTDTQY
TRBJ1-6 | TRBV19 | ASSIVVGGTKNSPLH
TRBJ2-3 | TRBV27 | ASMKWGTTDTQY
TRBJ1-5 | TRBV5-8 | ASSPWGVESQPQH
TRBJ2-5 | TRBV5-1 | ASSTRGTGGPQETQY